This T cell receptor (beta chain) was retrieved from a study of blood T cell repertoires in COVID-19. For the study at large: Donors in the United States, Italy and Spain gave samples during acute or convalescent COVID-19.

Cohorts were determined from participant-reported clinical history. Recovered Cohort 3 donors showed two negative PCRs, clearance, or symptom resolution. In the authors' methods: Estimated nucleated cell counts came from reference gene primer amplification. Produced via immunoSEQ multiplex PCR; TCRdb's table is partial and in-frame only. V and J calls and clone size are as listed in that table; D and trimming were resolved from the DNA. The data hold more than 150,000 clones, with roughly four fifths observed a single time. This CDR3 is 14 amino acids long. Trimming took 5 bases from V and 2 from J; bases not matched to a gene: 4. The V gene's germline CDR1 is MDHEN and CDR2 SYDVKM.

Sequencing was done on a sample of PBMCs or T cells enriched from blood (not recorded which). V usage is TRBV28 and J usage is TRBJ1-2; 8 nucleotides agree with TRBD1. This TCR was recovered from a man in his forties or fifties who had recovered from COVID-19. The CDR3 loop is CASSPDRANYGYTF. As DNA, the CDR3 is TGTGCCAGCAGTCCGGACAGGGCCAACTATGGCTACACCTTC.